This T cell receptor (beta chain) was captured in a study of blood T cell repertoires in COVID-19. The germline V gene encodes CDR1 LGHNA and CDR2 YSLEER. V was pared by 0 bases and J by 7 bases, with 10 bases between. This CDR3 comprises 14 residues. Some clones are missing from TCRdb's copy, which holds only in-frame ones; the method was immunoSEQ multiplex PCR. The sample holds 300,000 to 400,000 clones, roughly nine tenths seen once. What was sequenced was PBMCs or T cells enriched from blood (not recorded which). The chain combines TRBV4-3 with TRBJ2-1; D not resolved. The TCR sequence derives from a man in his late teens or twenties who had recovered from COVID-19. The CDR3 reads CASSQEPTRNEQFF. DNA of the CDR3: TGCGCCAGCAGCCAAGAACCGACAAGGAATGAGCAGTTCTTC.